One sample yielded the 25 T cell receptor beta chains listed below, sequenced in a study of shared clonotypes between healthy human individuals. Profiled with immunoSEQ multiplex PCR; TCRdb holds only in-frame clones, not every one. The sample includes approximately 840,000 clones, around 96% of them seen just once. Naive CD8 cells were CD45RO-negative, positively selected for CCR7, excluding terminally differentiated effector memory CD45RA+ cells. The sample consisted of naive CD8+ T cells sorted from blood. The source is a man aged 25-45 years in good health.

The chain combines TRBV5-5 with TRBJ2-3; no definite D call. CDR3 length: 12 amino acids. Germline CDR1 is SGHKS and CDR2 is YYEKEE (reference sequence). V lost 6 bases to trimming and J lost 2 bases, with 7 bases between them. CDR3 sequence: CASKANTDTQYF. CDR3 nucleotide sequence: TGTGCCAGCAAAGCCAACACAGATACGCAGTATTTT.

This chain connects TRBV7-3 to TRBJ2-1; TRBD2 matches 8 bases. Trimming cost V 5 bases and J 2 bases; bases outside gene matches: 5. This CDR3 comprises 15 residues. Per germline, CDR1 SGHTA and CDR2 FQGTGA. As DNA, the CDR3 is TGTGCCAGCAGCCAAAGCGGGAGAGCCTACAATGAGCAGTTCTTC. Its protein product is CASSQSGRAYNEQFF.

The chain links TRBV7-9 to TRBJ2-7, with TRBD2 identical over 10 bases. This CDR3 region has 18 residues. V lost 4 bases, J lost 2 bases, and 14 bases stayed unmatched. Looked up from germline, CDR1 is SEHNR and CDR2 is FQNEAQ (reference sequence). CDR3 in DNA: TGTGCCAGCAGCTCCACCGCACTACTAGCGGGGTCGACCTACGAGCAGTACTTC. Translating gives CASSSTALLAGSTYEQYF.

The V and J genes are TRBV9 and TRBJ1-4, with D unresolved. This CDR3 has 13 amino acids. The germline gives CDR1 SGDLS, CDR2 YYNGEE. V gave up 3 bases and J gave up 6 bases, with 9 bases separating them. As DNA, the CDR3 is TGTGCCAGCAGCGACGATGATTATGAAAAACTGTTTTTT. Its protein product is CASSDDDYEKLFF.

The chain joins TRBV15 to TRBJ2-1, with D possibly TRBD2 on 5 matching bases. V lost 4 bases and J 9 bases, leaving 16 bases between the germline ends. This CDR3 has 14 residues. Germline CDR1 and CDR2: LNHNV and YYDKDF (reference sequence). This CDR3 reads CATSKDSSQGEQFF. CDR3 coding DNA: TGTGCCACCAGCAAGGACTCATCTCAAGGTGAGCAGTTCTTC.

This chain joins TRBV27 and TRBJ1-5, with a tentative D call TRBD1 (6 bases). CDR1 and CDR2 from the germline V gene are MNHEY and SMNVEV (reference sequence). This CDR3 region has 13 residues. V was pared by 10 bases and J by 6 bases, with 16 bases between. The CDR3 coding sequence is TGTGCCACCACTTGGGGGCTGGGTCAGCCCCAGCATTTT. This encodes CATTWGLGQPQHF.

CDR3 residues: CASSLGGASSGNTIYF. The CDR3 DNA sequence: TGTGCCAGCAGCTTAGGGGGGGCAAGCTCTGGAAACACCATATATTTT. The chain couples TRBV7-2 to TRBJ1-3, with D possibly TRBD1 on 6 matching bases. Germline V gene lookup returns CDR1 SGHTA and CDR2 FQGNSA. Trimming cost V 1 base and J 0 bases, with 10 bases left between them. The CDR3 is 16 residues long.

The chain carries TRBV5-4 and TRBJ1-2; D gene unclear. V was cut by 2 bases and J by 4 bases, with 12 bases left in between. Germline-derived CDR1 and CDR2 are SGHNT and YYREEE (reference sequence). The CDR3 runs 14 residues. The CDR3 sequence: CASSFPGVSYGYTF. CDR3 in DNA: TGTGCCAGCAGCTTTCCGGGAGTATCCTATGGCTACACCTTC.

To note about this clone: Distinct nucleotide sequences in the sample also encode this CDR3. The chain is built from TRBV29-1 and TRBJ2-1; D not certain. The CDR3 is made up of 12 amino acids. Between the trimmed V and J ends, which lost 0 bases and 6 bases, there was a span of 6 bases. From germline, CDR1 is SQVTM and CDR2 ANQGSEA. CDR3 in DNA: TGCAGCGTTGAAGAGCTTTCCAATGAGCAGTTCTTC. It codes for CSVEELSNEQFF.

V gene TRBV11-2 combines with J gene TRBJ2-1; TRBD2 aligns across 8 bases. This CDR3 contains 18 residues. Trimming cost V 1 base and J 8 bases; bases outside gene matches: 16. Looked up from germline, CDR1 is SGHAT and CDR2 is FQNNGV. CDR3 region: CASSLGLARHGWGDEQFF. In nucleotides, the CDR3 is TGTGCCAGCAGCTTAGGACTAGCGCGCCACGGTTGGGGGGATGAGCAGTTCTTC.

The chain employs TRBV15 and TRBJ2-7; D may be TRBD1 (5 bases). The CDR3 totals 13 residues. Germline lookup yields CDR1 LNHNV and CDR2 YYDKDF (reference sequence). Trimming removed 5 bases at V and 2 bases at J, with 10 bases between. The CDR3 reads CATSSGPPYEQYF. The CDR3 region has the DNA TGTGCCACCAGCTCAGGGCCCCCCTACGAGCAGTACTTC.

This clone was detected only once. This chain joins TRBV28 and TRBJ2-7; perhaps TRBD1 as D (6 bases). V lost 5 bases to trimming and J lost 2 bases, with 13 bases between them. CDR1 MDHEN and CDR2 SYDVKM come from the germline V gene. This CDR3 region has 14 residues. The CDR3 bases are TGTGCCAGCAGTGGGCGGACAGAAGCCTACGAGCAGTACTTC. This gives the protein CASSGRTEAYEQYF.

The rearrangement joins TRBV5-1 to TRBJ1-1; possible D gene TRBD1, 5 bases. The CDR3 sequence is 11 residues long. V was clipped by 3 bases and J by 8 bases, with 8 bases between them. The germline gives CDR1 SGHRS, CDR2 YFSETQ. CDR3 residues: CASSYGAEAFF. In nucleotides, the CDR3 is TGCGCCAGCAGCTACGGGGCCGAAGCTTTCTTT.

The chain is built from TRBV7-8 and TRBJ2-7; TRBD2 matches 8 bases. The V segment lost 3 bases and the J segment 3 bases; nucleotides outside the gene matches: 4. The germline CDR1 and CDR2 sequences are SGHVS and FQNEAQ. This CDR3 is built from 14 residues. The CDR3 spells CASSFRGLDYEQYF. CDR3 bases: TGTGCCAGCAGCTTTAGGGGACTAGACTACGAGCAGTACTTC.

The chain links TRBV5-1 to TRBJ2-1; 11 nucleotides line up with TRBD2. This CDR3 has 15 residues. Germline V lookup: CDR1 SGHRS, CDR2 YFSETQ. With 2 bases clipped from V and 10 bases from J, the junction kept 8 bases outside the gene matches. CDR3 sequence reads: CASSLETSGTGEQFF. The CDR3 DNA reads as TGCGCCAGCAGCTTAGAGACTAGCGGGACGGGGGAGCAGTTCTTC.

The J gene is TRBJ2-3, the V gene TRBV29-1, with D possibly TRBD2 on 5 matching bases. Germline lookup yields CDR1 SQVTM and CDR2 ANQGSEA. The ends were cut back, 3 bases at V and 5 bases at J, with 15 bases in the middle. The CDR3 extends over 14 amino acids. The chain's CDR3 is CSVEGWLAQDTQYF. Written as DNA, the CDR3 is TGCAGCGTTGAGGGATGGCTAGCCCAAGATACGCAGTATTTT.

V and J are TRBV2 and TRBJ2-7, with D possibly TRBD2 on 5 matching bases. This CDR3 is built from 12 residues. V gave up 3 bases and J gave up 13 bases, with 16 bases separating them. The germline V gene encodes CDR1 SNHLY and CDR2 FYNNEI. The CDR3 loop reads CASSEWRRFFYF. Here the CDR3 DNA reads TGTGCCAGCAGTGAGTGGAGGAGATTTTTTTACTTC.

Details on this clone: Other DNA sequences in this specimen translate into the identical CDR3. This chain connects TRBV2 to TRBJ2-7; D not certain. The CDR3 covers 12 residues. The V and J ends lost 6 bases and 0 bases respectively, with 6 bases between them. In germline, CDR1 is SNHLY, CDR2 FYNNEI. CDR3 nucleotides: TGTGCCAGCAGGGGAAGCTCCTACGAGCAGTACTTC. Translation gives CASRGSSYEQYF. Filled out from reference TRBV2 and TRBJ2-7, the complete variable domain reads EPEVTQTPSHQVTQMGQEVILRCVPISNHLYFYWYRQILGQKVEFLVSFYNNEISEKSEIFDDQFSVERPDGSNFTLKIRSTKLEDSAMYFCASRGSSYEQYFGPGTRLTVT.

This sequence joins TRBV9 and TRBJ1-4; possibly TRBD1 for D (5 bases). Trimming took off 4 bases at V and 5 bases at J, with 15 bases between the two ends. The CDR3 is 15 residues long. Germline assignment: CDR1 SGDLS and CDR2 YYNGEE. The CDR3 nucleotides read TGTGCCAGCAGCCCGGAGGACACGCTCAATGAAAAACTGTTTTTT. Protein product: CASSPEDTLNEKLFF.

The rearrangement links TRBV29-1 to TRBJ2-1; the match to TRBD2 covers 7 bases. This CDR3 comprises 16 residues. From germline, CDR1 is SQVTM and CDR2 ANQGSEA. V was clipped by 5 bases and J by 4 bases; unmatched bases: 14. The CDR3 nucleotides are TGCAGCGTTCTGGACTCCCCTAGCGGACTTTACAATGAGCAGTTCTTC. Protein product: CSVLDSPSGLYNEQFF.

The chain uses TRBV27 and TRBJ1-1; D not certain. V dropped 6 bases and J dropped 1 base, with 6 bases sitting between them. The CDR3 length is 12 residues. Germline V CDR1 and CDR2: MNHEY, SMNVEV (reference sequence). DNA for the CDR3: TGTGCCAGCAGCCGGGGGAACACTGAAGCTTTCTTT. It specifies CASSRGNTEAFF.

Concerning this clone itself: The junction differs from germline at one of its ends, possibly a read error. The rearrangement uses TRBV11-2 and TRBJ2-7; tentative D call: TRBD1 (5 bases). Germline lookup yields CDR1 SGHAT and CDR2 FQNNGV. The CDR3 loop spans 15 amino acids. In nucleotides, the CDR3 is TGTGCCAGCAGCCTAGAGGCAGGGATCTTCTACGAGCAGTACTTC. It encodes CASSLEAGIFYEQYF.

This clone occurred a few times. The gene calls are TRBV5-6 and TRBJ2-7; 8 bases line up with TRBD2. CDR3 length equals 14 residues. Trimming took 7 bases from V and 6 from J; bases not matched to a gene: 12. Germline V lookup: CDR1 SGHDT, CDR2 YYEEEE. The CDR3 protein is CASGLGLARGEQYF. The CDR3 DNA sequence: TGTGCCAGCGGATTAGGACTAGCAAGGGGCGAGCAGTACTTC. The whole variable domain, filled in from reference TRBV5-6 and TRBJ2-7, reads DAGVTQSPTHLIKTRGQQVTLRCSPKSGHDTVSWYQQALGQGPQFIFQYYEEEERQRGNFPDRFSGHQFPNYSSELNVNALLLGDSALYLCASGLGLARGEQYFGPGTRLTVT.

The J gene is TRBJ2-7, the V gene TRBV2, with D perhaps TRBD1 (5 bases). The CDR3 has 11 amino acids. The V end lost 6 bases, the J end lost 6 bases, and 9 bases lay between the germline ends. The germline V gene encodes CDR1 SNHLY and CDR2 FYNNEI. This CDR3 is CASRDKPEQYF. The CDR3 DNA sequence: TGTGCCAGCAGGGACAAGCCCGAGCAGTACTTC.

The V call is TRBV19, the J call TRBJ2-2; a possible D gene is TRBD1 (6 bases). There are 15 residues in the CDR3. Germline CDR1 and CDR2: LNHDA and SQIVND (reference sequence). Trimming removed 5 bases from V and 7 bases from J, with 17 bases in between. This CDR3 reads CASSPYTTGGGELFF. CDR3 nucleotide sequence: TGTGCCAGTAGTCCGTACACGACAGGCGGCGGGGAGCTGTTTTTT.